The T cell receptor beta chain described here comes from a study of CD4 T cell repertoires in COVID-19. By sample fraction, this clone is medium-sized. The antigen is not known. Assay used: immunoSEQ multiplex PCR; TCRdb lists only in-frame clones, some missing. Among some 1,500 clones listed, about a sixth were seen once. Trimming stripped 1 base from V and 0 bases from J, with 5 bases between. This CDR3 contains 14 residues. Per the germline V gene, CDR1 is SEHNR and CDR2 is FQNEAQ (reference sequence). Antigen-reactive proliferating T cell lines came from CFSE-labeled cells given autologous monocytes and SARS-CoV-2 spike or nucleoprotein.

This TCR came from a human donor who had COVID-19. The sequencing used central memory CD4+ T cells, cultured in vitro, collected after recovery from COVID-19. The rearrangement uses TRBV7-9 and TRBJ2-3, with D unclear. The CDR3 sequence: CASSLVGSTDTQYF. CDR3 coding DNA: TGTGCCAGCAGCTTAGTCGGTAGCACAGATACGCAGTATTTT.